This TCR beta chain was retrieved from a study of CDR3 diversity in severe acne. A single record per CDR3 protein comes from TCRdb applying MiXCR to the PCR reads. This table holds roughly 100,000 distinct CDR3 sequences, around 56% found once. This clonotype was counted a few times. The length of the CDR3 is 20 residues. Germline loops: CDR1 SGHAT, CDR2 FQNNGV. Trimming took 5 bases from V and 4 from J; bases not matched to a gene: 23. This chain uses TRBV11-2 with TRBJ2-1, with 7 bases aligning to TRBD1. Input material: blood. The clonotype was recovered from a male donor with acne. The CDR3 region is CASSAPRLDRDPQRYNEQFF. CDR3 DNA sequence: TGTGCCAGCAGCGCACCTAGGCTAGACAGGGACCCTCAACGTTACAATGAGCAGTTCTTC.